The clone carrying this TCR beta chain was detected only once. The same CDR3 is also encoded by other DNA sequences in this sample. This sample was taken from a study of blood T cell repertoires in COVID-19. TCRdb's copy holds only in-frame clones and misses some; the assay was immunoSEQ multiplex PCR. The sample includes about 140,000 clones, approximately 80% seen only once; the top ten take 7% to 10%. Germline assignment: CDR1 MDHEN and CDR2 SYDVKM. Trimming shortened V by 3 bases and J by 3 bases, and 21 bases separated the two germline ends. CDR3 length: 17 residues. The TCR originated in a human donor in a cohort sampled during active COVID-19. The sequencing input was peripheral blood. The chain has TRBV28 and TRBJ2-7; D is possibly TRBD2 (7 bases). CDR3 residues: CASSFGGRGGKSYEQYF. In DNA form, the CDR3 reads TGTGCCAGCAGTTTCGGGGGGCGGGGTGGCAAGAGCTACGAGCAGTACTTC.